A selection of T cell receptor beta chains follows, all from one sample in a study of spatial heterogeneity in lung cancer. TCRdb recomputed calls from the 5' RACE reads with MiXCR, one row per CDR3 protein. The sample has about 4,000 distinct CDR3 sequences, more than 15% seen once; the top ten hold about two thirds. The sample was PBMCs, taken at surgery. The receptors stem from a male donor with early-stage non-small cell lung cancer. CDR3s include the opening cysteine and the closing phenylalanine or tryptophan. Fields, in order: clone size, V gene, CDR3 length, D gene, J gene, CDR3 protein, CDR3 DNA. D genes are given only for firm matches. Where a row states a size, it is once, few, many or the class of an expanded clone; other rows omit it.

clone size: -
V gene: TRBV14
CDR3 length: 14
D gene: -
J gene: TRBJ2-7
CDR3 protein: CASSHFGSSYEQYF
CDR3 DNA: TGTGCCAGCAGCCATTTCGGGTCATCCTACGAGCAGTACTTC

clone size: many
V gene: TRBV25-1
CDR3 length: 11
D gene: -
J gene: TRBJ2-5
CDR3 protein: CASTSGQTQYF
CDR3 DNA: TGTGCCAGCACCTCTGGACAAACCCAGTACTTC

clone size: many
V gene: TRBV5-1
CDR3 length: 14
D gene: -
J gene: TRBJ1-5
CDR3 protein: CASSRSGGNQPQHF
CDR3 DNA: TGCGCCAGCAGCCGGTCAGGAGGCAATCAGCCCCAGCATTTT

clone size: many
V gene: TRBV28
CDR3 length: 13
D gene: -
J gene: TRBJ1-1
CDR3 protein: CASSGQMNTEAFF
CDR3 DNA: TGTGCCAGCAGTGGACAAATGAACACTGAAGCTTTCTTT

clone size: many
V gene: TRBV11-2
CDR3 length: 15
D gene: TRBD2
J gene: TRBJ2-1
CDR3 protein: CASRSGLAGGDEQFF
CDR3 DNA: TGTGCCAGCAGGTCAGGACTAGCGGGAGGGGATGAGCAGTTCTTC

clone size: -
V gene: TRBV2
CDR3 length: 15
D gene: -
J gene: TRBJ2-6
CDR3 protein: CASSETASGANVLTF
CDR3 DNA: TGTGCCAGCAGTGAGACTGCCTCCGGGGCCAACGTCCTGACTTTC

clone size: -
V gene: TRBV12-3/TRBV12-4
CDR3 length: 13
D gene: -
J gene: TRBJ2-7
CDR3 protein: CASSRAGSHEQYF
CDR3 DNA: TGTGCCAGCAGTCGGGCGGGTTCCCACGAGCAGTACTTC

clone size: many
V gene: TRBV10-1
CDR3 length: 14
D gene: -
J gene: TRBJ2-7
CDR3 protein: CASSDRTRVDEQYF
CDR3 DNA: TGCGCCAGCAGTGATAGGACTCGAGTCGACGAGCAGTACTTC

clone size: -
V gene: TRBV6-2/TRBV6-3
CDR3 length: 16
D gene: -
J gene: TRBJ2-7
CDR3 protein: CASRTLTGQRPYEQYF
CDR3 DNA: TGTGCCAGCAGGACCCTTACAGGACAGAGGCCCTACGAGCAGTACTTC

clone size: medium-sized
V gene: TRBV5-1
CDR3 length: 15
D gene: -
J gene: TRBJ1-3
CDR3 protein: CASSLLGDSGNTIYF
CDR3 DNA: TGCGCCAGCAGCTTGTTGGGCGACTCTGGAAACACCATATATTTT

clone size: many
V gene: TRBV28
CDR3 length: 15
D gene: TRBD1
J gene: TRBJ2-7
CDR3 protein: CASSTPSRGFDEQYF
CDR3 DNA: TGTGCCAGCAGTACCCCGAGCAGGGGGTTCGACGAGCAGTACTTC

clone size: -
V gene: TRBV29-1
CDR3 length: 14
D gene: -
J gene: TRBJ2-5
CDR3 protein: CSVAAAGEQETQYF
CDR3 DNA: TGCAGCGTTGCGGCGGCAGGAGAACAAGAGACCCAGTACTTC

clone size: -
V gene: TRBV20-1
CDR3 length: 15
D gene: -
J gene: TRBJ2-7
CDR3 protein: CSASMSRANSYEQYF
CDR3 DNA: TGCAGTGCTAGCATGTCGCGGGCGAATTCCTACGAGCAGTACTTC

clone size: -
V gene: TRBV19
CDR3 length: 14
D gene: TRBD1
J gene: TRBJ2-7
CDR3 protein: CATGTGDNINEQYF
CDR3 DNA: TGTGCCACCGGGACAGGCGATAATATTAACGAGCAGTACTTC

clone size: -
V gene: TRBV28
CDR3 length: 15
D gene: -
J gene: TRBJ2-1
CDR3 protein: CASSPRGSHVNEQFF
CDR3 DNA: TGTGCCAGCAGCCCGCGGGGCTCCCATGTCAATGAGCAGTTCTTC

clone size: many
V gene: TRBV28
CDR3 length: 13
D gene: -
J gene: TRBJ2-7
CDR3 protein: CASSPGQNYEQYF
CDR3 DNA: TGTGCCAGCAGTCCCGGCCAGAACTACGAGCAGTACTTC

clone size: -
V gene: TRBV5-1
CDR3 length: 15
D gene: -
J gene: TRBJ2-1
CDR3 protein: CASSYQVGSYNEQFF
CDR3 DNA: TGCGCCAGCAGCTATCAGGTTGGATCCTACAATGAGCAGTTCTTC

clone size: many
V gene: TRBV11-2
CDR3 length: 13
D gene: -
J gene: TRBJ2-7
CDR3 protein: CASSFGSGYEQYF
CDR3 DNA: TGTGCCAGCAGCTTTGGATCGGGCTACGAGCAGTACTTC

clone size: many
V gene: TRBV5-1
CDR3 length: 15
D gene: TRBD1
J gene: TRBJ2-5
CDR3 protein: CASSLSGGAQETQYF
CDR3 DNA: TGCGCCAGCAGCTTATCAGGGGGCGCTCAGGAGACCCAGTACTTC

clone size: many
V gene: TRBV5-1
CDR3 length: 13
D gene: -
J gene: TRBJ2-7
CDR3 protein: CASSLEQGYEQYF
CDR3 DNA: TGCGCCAGCAGCTTGGAACAGGGCTACGAGCAGTACTTC

clone size: many
V gene: TRBV6-2/TRBV6-3
CDR3 length: 15
D gene: -
J gene: TRBJ1-2
CDR3 protein: CASSYSPQEAYGYTF
CDR3 DNA: TGTGCCAGCAGTTACTCTCCGCAGGAGGCCTATGGCTACACCTTC

clone size: many
V gene: TRBV29-1
CDR3 length: 16
D gene: TRBD2
J gene: TRBJ2-3
CDR3 protein: CSVASGVKTSTDTQYF
CDR3 DNA: TGCAGCGTTGCTAGCGGGGTGAAGACTAGCACAGATACGCAGTATTTT

clone size: -
V gene: TRBV6-1
CDR3 length: 15
D gene: -
J gene: TRBJ2-1
CDR3 protein: CASSTEGTEYNEQFF
CDR3 DNA: TGTGCCAGCAGCACAGAGGGGACGGAGTACAATGAGCAGTTCTTC

clone size: many
V gene: TRBV6-2/TRBV6-3
CDR3 length: 16
D gene: TRBD2
J gene: TRBJ2-7
CDR3 protein: CASSYSLAGGRGEQYF
CDR3 DNA: TGTGCCAGCAGTTACTCACTAGCGGGAGGCCGTGGGGAGCAGTACTTC

clone size: few
V gene: TRBV5-1
CDR3 length: 15
D gene: TRBD2
J gene: TRBJ2-5
CDR3 protein: CASSSAGALQETQYF
CDR3 DNA: TGCGCCAGCAGCTCAGCGGGGGCCCTCCAAGAGACCCAGTACTTC

clone size: -
V gene: TRBV10-2
CDR3 length: 13
D gene: TRBD2
J gene: TRBJ2-1
CDR3 protein: CASSRSGRIEQFF
CDR3 DNA: TGCGCCAGCAGTCGTAGCGGGAGAATTGAGCAGTTCTTC

clone size: medium-sized
V gene: TRBV11-2
CDR3 length: 16
D gene: TRBD2
J gene: TRBJ2-3
CDR3 protein: CASSLTPAGRTDTQYF
CDR3 DNA: TGTGCCAGCAGCCTGACCCCAGCGGGACGCACAGATACGCAGTATTTT

clone size: many
V gene: TRBV9
CDR3 length: 14
D gene: -
J gene: TRBJ2-3
CDR3 protein: CASRGRGPTDTQYF
CDR3 DNA: TGTGCCAGCCGGGGACGGGGGCCGACAGATACGCAGTATTTT

clone size: many
V gene: TRBV6-2/TRBV6-3
CDR3 length: 16
D gene: -
J gene: TRBJ1-5
CDR3 protein: CASSDSVGGGAQPQHF
CDR3 DNA: TGTGCCAGCAGTGACAGCGTGGGGGGGGGCGCTCAGCCCCAGCATTTT

clone size: many
V gene: TRBV9
CDR3 length: 14
D gene: -
J gene: TRBJ1-1
CDR3 protein: CASSRYPTVTEAFF
CDR3 DNA: TGTGCCAGCAGTCGATACCCGACAGTCACTGAAGCTTTCTTT

clone size: many
V gene: TRBV2
CDR3 length: 16
D gene: TRBD1
J gene: TRBJ2-6
CDR3 protein: CASRSQGASGANVLTF
CDR3 DNA: TGTGCCAGCAGGAGTCAGGGGGCGTCTGGGGCCAACGTCCTGACTTTC

clone size: many
V gene: TRBV6-6
CDR3 length: 14
D gene: TRBD1
J gene: TRBJ2-4
CDR3 protein: CASSGGQGENIQYF
CDR3 DNA: TGTGCCAGCAGTGGGGGACAGGGGGAAAACATTCAGTACTTC

clone size: many
V gene: TRBV4-3
CDR3 length: 16
D gene: -
J gene: TRBJ2-1
CDR3 protein: CASSPEGRVANHEQFF
CDR3 DNA: TGCGCCAGCAGCCCCGAAGGCAGGGTCGCAAATCATGAGCAGTTCTTC

clone size: many
V gene: TRBV24-1
CDR3 length: 13
D gene: -
J gene: TRBJ2-5
CDR3 protein: CAIGVPNQETQYF
CDR3 DNA: TGTGCCATCGGGGTCCCCAATCAAGAGACCCAGTACTTC

clone size: many
V gene: TRBV7-9
CDR3 length: 15
D gene: TRBD1
J gene: TRBJ1-1
CDR3 protein: CASSLEGNRGAEAFF
CDR3 DNA: TGTGCCAGCAGCTTAGAAGGGAACAGGGGTGCTGAAGCTTTCTTT

clone size: few
V gene: TRBV7-2
CDR3 length: 15
D gene: TRBD2
J gene: TRBJ2-3
CDR3 protein: CASSLQTSGTDTQYF
CDR3 DNA: TGTGCCAGCAGCTTACAGACTAGCGGCACAGATACGCAGTATTTT